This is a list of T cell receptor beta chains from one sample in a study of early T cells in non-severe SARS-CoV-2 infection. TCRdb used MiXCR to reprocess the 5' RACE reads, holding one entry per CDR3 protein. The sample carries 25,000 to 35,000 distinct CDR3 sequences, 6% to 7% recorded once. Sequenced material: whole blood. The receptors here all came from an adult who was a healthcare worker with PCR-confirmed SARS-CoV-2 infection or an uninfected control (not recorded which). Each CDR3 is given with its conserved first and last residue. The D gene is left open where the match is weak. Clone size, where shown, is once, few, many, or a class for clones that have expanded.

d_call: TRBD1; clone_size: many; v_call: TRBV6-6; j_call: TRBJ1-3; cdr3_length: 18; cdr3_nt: TGTGCCAGCAGTTACTCTAGGACAGGGATCGGATCTGGAAACACCATATATTTT; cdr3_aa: CASSYSRTGIGSGNTIYF
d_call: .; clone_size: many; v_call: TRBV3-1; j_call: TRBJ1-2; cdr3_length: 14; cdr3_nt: TGTGCCAGCAGCCAAGATTCGGGGGGTTCTGGCTACACCTTC; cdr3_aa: CASSQDSGGSGYTF
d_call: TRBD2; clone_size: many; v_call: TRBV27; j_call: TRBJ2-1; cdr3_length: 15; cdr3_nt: TGTGCCAGCAGTATCCGACTAGCGGGTTACAATGAGCAGTTCTTC; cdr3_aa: CASSIRLAGYNEQFF
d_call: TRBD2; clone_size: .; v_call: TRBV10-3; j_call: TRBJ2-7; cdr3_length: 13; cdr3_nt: TGTGCCACAACTAGCGGACATACCTACGAGCAGTACTTC; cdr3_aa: CATTSGHTYEQYF
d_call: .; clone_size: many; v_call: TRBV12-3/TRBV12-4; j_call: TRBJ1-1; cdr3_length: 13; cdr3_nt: TGTGCCAGCAGTTTATCTCCGAACACTGAAGCTTTCTTT; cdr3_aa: CASSLSPNTEAFF
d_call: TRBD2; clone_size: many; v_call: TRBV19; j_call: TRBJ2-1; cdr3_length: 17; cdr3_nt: TGTGCCAGTAGTCTCGGACTAGCGGGGAGCTCCTACAATGAGCAGTTCTTC; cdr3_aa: CASSLGLAGSSYNEQFF
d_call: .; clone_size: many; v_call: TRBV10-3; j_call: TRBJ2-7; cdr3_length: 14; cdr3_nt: TGTGCCATCAGTGACATAGACAGGTACCACGAGCAGTACTTC; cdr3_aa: CAISDIDRYHEQYF
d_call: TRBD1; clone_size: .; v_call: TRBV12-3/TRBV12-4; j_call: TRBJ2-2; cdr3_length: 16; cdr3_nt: TGTGCCAGCAGTTTGTCGACAGGGGCGGTTACCGGGGAGCTGTTTTTT; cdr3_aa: CASSLSTGAVTGELFF
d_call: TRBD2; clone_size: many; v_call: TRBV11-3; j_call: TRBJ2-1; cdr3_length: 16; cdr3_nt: TGTGCCAGCAGTCCCTCAAACGGGGGGAGGTACAATGAGCAGTTCTTC; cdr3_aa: CASSPSNGGRYNEQFF
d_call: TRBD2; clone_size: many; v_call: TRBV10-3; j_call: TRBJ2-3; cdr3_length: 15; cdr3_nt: TGTGCCATCAGCGGGACTAGCGGAAGCACAGATACGCAGTATTTT; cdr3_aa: CAISGTSGSTDTQYF
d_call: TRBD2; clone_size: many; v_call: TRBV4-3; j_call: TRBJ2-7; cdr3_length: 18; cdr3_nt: TGCGCCAGCAGCCAAGCAGGACTAGCGGGAGATTGGTCCTACGAGCAGTACTTC; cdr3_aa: CASSQAGLAGDWSYEQYF
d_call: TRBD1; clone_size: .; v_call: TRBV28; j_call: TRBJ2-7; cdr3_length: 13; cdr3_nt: TGTGCCGCAGCCAGGGGGTACGACTACGAGCAGTACTTC; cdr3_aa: CAAARGYDYEQYF
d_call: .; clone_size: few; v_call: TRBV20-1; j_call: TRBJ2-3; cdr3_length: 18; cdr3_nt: TGCAGTGCTAGAGATAAAGGCAAGGGGCGGGATACCACAGATACGCAGTATTTT; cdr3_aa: CSARDKGKGRDTTDTQYF
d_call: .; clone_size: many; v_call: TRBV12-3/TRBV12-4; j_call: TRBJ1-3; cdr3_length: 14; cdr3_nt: TGTGCCAGCAGTTGGCCGGACGGAGGAAACACCATATATTTT; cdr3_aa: CASSWPDGGNTIYF
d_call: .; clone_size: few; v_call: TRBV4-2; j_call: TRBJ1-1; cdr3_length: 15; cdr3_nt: TGTGCCAGCAGCCAAGATACAGCCATGAACACTGAAGCTTTCTTT; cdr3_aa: CASSQDTAMNTEAFF
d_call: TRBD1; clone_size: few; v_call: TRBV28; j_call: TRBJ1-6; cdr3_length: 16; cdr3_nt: TGTGCCAGCAACTTCCAGGGGCAGGGGGGGAATTCACCCCTCCACTTT; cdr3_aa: CASNFQGQGGNSPLHF
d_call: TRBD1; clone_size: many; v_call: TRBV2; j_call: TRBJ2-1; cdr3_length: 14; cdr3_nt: TGTGCCAGCAGTTTAGACAGGGGGCAAAGAGAGCAGTTCTTC; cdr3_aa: CASSLDRGQREQFF
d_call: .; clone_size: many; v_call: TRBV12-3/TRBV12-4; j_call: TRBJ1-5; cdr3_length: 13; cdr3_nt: TGTGCCAGCAGTTTCCAGGATCTTCAGCCCCAGCATTTT; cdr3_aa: CASSFQDLQPQHF
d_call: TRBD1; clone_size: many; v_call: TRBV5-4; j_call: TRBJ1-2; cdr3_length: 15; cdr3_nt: TGTGCCAGCGGATCCGAGGAGGGGGCGACCTATGGCTACACCTTC; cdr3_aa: CASGSEEGATYGYTF